The TCR beta chain described here comes from a study of shared clonotypes between healthy human individuals. The study's findings and limits: Sorted-subset sequencing was shown by rarefaction to be incomplete despite large depth.

The protocol was immunoSEQ multiplex PCR, while the TCRdb copy is restricted to in-frame clones and leaves out a portion. Found here are a few million clones, under 95% of them singletons; the top ten hold 0.3% to 0.4%. To note about this clone: Its antigen is still unknown.

The CDR3 length is 14 residues. J was trimmed by 4 bases and V by 6 bases; bases with no gene match: 6. Per germline, CDR1 MNHNS and CDR2 SASEGT. Sequencing input: naive CD4+ T cells from PBMCs. Subset meaning: CD45RA+ positively selected. The chain uses TRBV6-1 and TRBJ2-7, with TRBD1 matching 10 bases. The TCR originated in a man between 18 and 35 years old in good health. Some clones in this sample may be carry-over from other donors' samples. This CDR3 is CASRGTGALYEQYF. For the CDR3, the DNA is TGTGCCAGCAGAGGGACAGGGGCCCTTTACGAGCAGTACTTC.